What follows are 5 T cell receptor beta chains derived from one specimen sequenced in a study of shared clonotypes between healthy human individuals. Naive CD8 cells comprised CD45RO-negative, CCR7-positively selected cells, excluding terminally differentiated effector memory CD45RA+ cells. The table came from immunoSEQ multiplex PCR; TCRdb's copy has only in-frame clones and leaves some out. The sample carries 550,000 to 650,000 clones, 96% recorded once. The sequenced sample was naive CD8+ T cells sorted from blood. The receptors come from a woman aged 25 to 45 in good health.

This chain connects TRBV28 to TRBJ2-1; D might be TRBD2 (6 bases). The CDR3 runs 15 residues. V dropped 3 bases and J dropped 2 bases, with 11 bases sitting between them. Germline V gene data show CDR1 as MDHEN and CDR2 as SYDVKM. The CDR3 DNA sequence: TGTGCCAGCAGTTTGGGACTCGAAGCCTACAATGAGCAGTTCTTC. Amino acid sequence: CASSLGLEAYNEQFF. Complete variable domain (other parts from reference TRBV28 and TRBJ2-1): DVKVTQSSRYLVKRTGEKVFLECVQDMDHENMFWYRQDPGLGLRLIYFSYDVKMKEKGDIPEGYSVSREKKERFSLILESASTNQTSMYLCASSLGLEAYNEQFFGPGTRLTVL.

The CDR3 bases are TGTGCCAGCAGTGATGTTGGCAGCCCAAGGCCCCAGCATTTT. This encodes CASSDVGSPRPQHF. The chain employs TRBV6-1 and TRBJ1-5, with D unclear. In germline, CDR1 is MNHNS, CDR2 SASEGT. This CDR3 spans 14 amino acids. V was shortened by 3 bases and J by 9 bases, with 15 bases between the two germline ends.

The chain employs TRBV6-6 and TRBJ2-1; D is unclear. Trimming stripped 3 bases from V and 3 bases from J, with 12 bases between. The CDR3 has 15 amino acids. Germline V gene sequence: CDR1 MNHNY, CDR2 SVGAGI (reference sequence). The CDR3 sequence is CASSYSSQGYNEQFF. CDR3 nucleotides: TGTGCCAGCAGTTATAGCAGCCAAGGCTACAATGAGCAGTTCTTC.

This sequence joins TRBV27 and TRBJ1-1; D remains unclear. CDR1 and CDR2 (germline): MNHEY, SMNVEV (reference sequence). The CDR3 has 12 residues. Trimming left V 7 bases short and J 10 bases short, with 16 bases between. CDR3 DNA sequence: TGTGCCAGCACCGCCAACGACGCCCGAGCTTTCTTT. It specifies CASTANDARAFF.

The chain carries TRBV7-6 and TRBJ2-7; D call uncertain. This CDR3 region has 15 residues. CDR1 and CDR2 from the germline V gene are SGHVS and FNYEAQ. The V end lost 2 bases, the J end lost 2 bases, and 13 bases lay between the germline ends. The CDR3 coding sequence is TGTGCCAGCAGCTTATCCCGGGCGGATACCTACGAGCAGTACTTC. Translation gives CASSLSRADTYEQYF.